The sample holds a few counts of the clone carrying this T cell receptor (beta chain). The sample is drawn from a study of control samples from healthy donors and cancer patients. Germline lookup yields CDR1 MNHEY and CDR2 SMNVEV (reference sequence). CDR3 length equals 12 residues. V was pared by 3 bases and J by 0 bases, with 0 bases between. Method: immunoSEQ multiplex PCR; TCRdb's copy keeps in-frame clones and lacks some. The table records 46,000 or so clones, 85% to 95% of them present only once. The chain is built from TRBV27 and TRBJ1-5; D is uncertain. This clonotype originated in a man aged 25-40 years with colorectal cancer. Sequencing used PBMCs. CDR3: CASSFSNQPQHF. The CDR3 DNA follows: TGTGCCAGCAGTTTTAGCAATCAGCCCCAGCATTTT.